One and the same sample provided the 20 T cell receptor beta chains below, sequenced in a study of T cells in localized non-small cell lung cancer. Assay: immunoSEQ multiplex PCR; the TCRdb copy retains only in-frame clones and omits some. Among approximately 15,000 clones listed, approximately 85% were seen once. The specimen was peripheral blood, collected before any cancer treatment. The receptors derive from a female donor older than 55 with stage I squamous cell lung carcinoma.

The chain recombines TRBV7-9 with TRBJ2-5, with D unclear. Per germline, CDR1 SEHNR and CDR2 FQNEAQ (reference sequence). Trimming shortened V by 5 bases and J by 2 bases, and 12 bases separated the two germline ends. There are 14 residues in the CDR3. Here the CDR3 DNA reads TGTGCCAGCAGCCCACCGCTCAGGCAAGAGACCCAGTACTTC. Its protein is CASSPPLRQETQYF.

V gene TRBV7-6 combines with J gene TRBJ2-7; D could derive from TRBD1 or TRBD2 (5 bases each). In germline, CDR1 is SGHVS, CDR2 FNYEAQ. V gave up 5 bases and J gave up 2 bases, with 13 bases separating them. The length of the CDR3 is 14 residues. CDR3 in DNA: TGTGCCAGCAGCCCTCCCGGGACCCCCTACGAGCAGTACTTC. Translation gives CASSPPGTPYEQYF.

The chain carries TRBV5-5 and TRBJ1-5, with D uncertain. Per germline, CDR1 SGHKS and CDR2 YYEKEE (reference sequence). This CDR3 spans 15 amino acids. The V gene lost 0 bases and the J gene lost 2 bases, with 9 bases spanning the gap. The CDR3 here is CASSLALWGNQPQHF. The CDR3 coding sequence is TGTGCCAGCAGCTTGGCCCTTTGGGGCAATCAGCCCCAGCATTTT.

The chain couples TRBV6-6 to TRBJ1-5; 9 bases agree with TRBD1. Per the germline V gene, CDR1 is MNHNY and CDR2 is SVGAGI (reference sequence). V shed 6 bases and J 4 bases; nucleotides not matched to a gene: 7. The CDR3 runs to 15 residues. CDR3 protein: CASSRRDRANQPQHF. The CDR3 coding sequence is TGTGCCAGCAGCCGCCGGGACAGGGCTAATCAGCCCCAGCATTTT.

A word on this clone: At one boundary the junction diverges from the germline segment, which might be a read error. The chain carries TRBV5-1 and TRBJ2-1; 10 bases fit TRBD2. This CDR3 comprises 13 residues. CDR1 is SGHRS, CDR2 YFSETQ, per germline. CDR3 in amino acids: CASSLDPSGGGVF. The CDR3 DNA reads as TGCGCCAGCAGCTTAGACCCTAGCGGGGGCGGGGTCTTC. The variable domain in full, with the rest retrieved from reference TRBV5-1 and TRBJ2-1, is KAGVTQTPRYLIKTRGQQVTLSCSPISGHRSVSWYQQTPGQGLQFLFEYFSETQRNKGNFPGRFSGRQFSNSRSEMNVSTLELGDSALYLCASSLDPSGGGVFGPGTRLTVL.

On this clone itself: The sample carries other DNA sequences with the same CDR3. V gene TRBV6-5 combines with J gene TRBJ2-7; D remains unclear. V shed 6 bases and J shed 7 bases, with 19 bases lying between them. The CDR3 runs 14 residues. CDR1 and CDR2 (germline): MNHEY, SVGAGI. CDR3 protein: CASRKDPLRDEQYF. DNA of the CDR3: TGTGCCAGCAGAAAGGACCCCTTAAGGGATGAGCAGTACTTC.

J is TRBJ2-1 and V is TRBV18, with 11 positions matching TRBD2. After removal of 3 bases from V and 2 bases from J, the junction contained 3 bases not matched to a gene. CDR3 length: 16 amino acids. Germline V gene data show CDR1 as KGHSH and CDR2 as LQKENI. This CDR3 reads CASSPGLAVTYNEQFF. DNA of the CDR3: TGTGCCAGCTCACCGGGACTAGCGGTTACCTACAATGAGCAGTTCTTC.

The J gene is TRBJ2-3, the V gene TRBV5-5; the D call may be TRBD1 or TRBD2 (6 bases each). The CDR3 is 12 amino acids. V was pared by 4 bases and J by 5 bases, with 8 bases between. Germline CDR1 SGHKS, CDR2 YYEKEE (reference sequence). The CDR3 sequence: CASSRGQDTQYF. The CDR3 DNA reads TGTGCCAGCAGCCGGGGGCAAGATACGCAGTATTTT.

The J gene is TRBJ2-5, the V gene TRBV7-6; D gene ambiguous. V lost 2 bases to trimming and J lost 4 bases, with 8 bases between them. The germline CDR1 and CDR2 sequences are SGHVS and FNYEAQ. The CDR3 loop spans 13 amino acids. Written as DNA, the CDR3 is TGTGCCAGCAGCTTACCGGGCCTAGAGACCCAGTACTTC. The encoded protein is CASSLPGLETQYF.

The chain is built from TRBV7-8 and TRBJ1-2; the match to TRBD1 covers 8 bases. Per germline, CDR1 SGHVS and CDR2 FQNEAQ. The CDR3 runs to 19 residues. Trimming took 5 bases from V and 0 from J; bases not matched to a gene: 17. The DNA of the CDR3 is TGTGCCAGCAGCCCGACAGCAGGGGGCGCTGACTTAGCTAACTATGGCTACACCTTC. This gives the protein CASSPTAGGADLANYGYTF. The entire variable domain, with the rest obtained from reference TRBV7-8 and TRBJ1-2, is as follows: GAGVSQSPRYKVAKRGQDVALRCDPISGHVSLFWYQQALGQGPEFLTYFQNEAQLDKSGLPSDRFFAERPEGSVSTLKIQRTQQEDSAVYLCASSPTAGGADLANYGYTFGSGTRLTVV.

CDR3 in amino acids: CASSSAGVQETQYF. The CDR3 region has the DNA TGTGCCAGCAGTTCGGCGGGAGTTCAAGAGACCCAGTACTTC. The V gene is TRBV6-6, the J gene TRBJ2-5; TRBD2 matches 7 bases. In germline, CDR1 is MNHNY, CDR2 SVGAGI (reference sequence). There are 14 residues in the CDR3. V shed 4 bases and J 2 bases; nucleotides not matched to a gene: 4.

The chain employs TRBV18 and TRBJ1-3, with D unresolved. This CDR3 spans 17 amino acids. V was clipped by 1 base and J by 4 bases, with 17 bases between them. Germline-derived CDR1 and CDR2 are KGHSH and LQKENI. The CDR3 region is CASSPQEGRTAGNTIYF. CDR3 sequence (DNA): TGTGCCAGCTCACCACAGGAGGGAAGGACTGCCGGAAACACCATATATTTT.

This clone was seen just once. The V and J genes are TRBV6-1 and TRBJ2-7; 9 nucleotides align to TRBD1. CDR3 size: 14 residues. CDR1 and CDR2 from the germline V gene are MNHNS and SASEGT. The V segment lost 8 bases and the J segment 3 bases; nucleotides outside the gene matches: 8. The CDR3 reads CASLTGTGYYEQYF. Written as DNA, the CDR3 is TGTGCCAGCTTAACCGGGACAGGGTACTACGAGCAGTACTTC.

The CDR3 loop reads CASITGLAIKTQYF. The CDR3 region has the DNA TGTGCCAGCATAACGGGACTAGCGATAAAGACCCAGTACTTC. The chain employs TRBV2 and TRBJ2-5; 10 nucleotides agree with TRBD2. The CDR3 runs to 14 residues. The V gene end was trimmed by 7 bases and the J gene end by 6 bases; junction bases not matched to a gene: 8. Germline loops: CDR1 SNHLY, CDR2 FYNNEI.

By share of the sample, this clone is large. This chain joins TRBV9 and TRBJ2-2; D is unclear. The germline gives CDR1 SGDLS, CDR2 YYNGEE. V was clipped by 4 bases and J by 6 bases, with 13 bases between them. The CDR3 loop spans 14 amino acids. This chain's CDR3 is CASSTRTRPGELFF. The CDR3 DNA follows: TGTGCCAGCAGCACCCGGACCCGTCCCGGGGAGCTGTTTTTT.

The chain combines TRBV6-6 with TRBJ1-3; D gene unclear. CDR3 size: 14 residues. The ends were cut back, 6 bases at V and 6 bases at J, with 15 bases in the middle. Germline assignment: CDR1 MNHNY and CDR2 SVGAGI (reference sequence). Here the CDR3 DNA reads TGTGCCAGCAGGCGAGGGCACCTGGAAAACACCATATATTTT. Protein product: CASRRGHLENTIYF.

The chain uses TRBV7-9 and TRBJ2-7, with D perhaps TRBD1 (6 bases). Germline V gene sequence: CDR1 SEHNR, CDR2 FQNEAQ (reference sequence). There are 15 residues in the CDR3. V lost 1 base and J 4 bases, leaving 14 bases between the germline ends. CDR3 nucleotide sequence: TGTGCCAGCAGCTTAGGGTCAGGGGCCGGGTACGAGCAGTACTTC. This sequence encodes CASSLGSGAGYEQYF.

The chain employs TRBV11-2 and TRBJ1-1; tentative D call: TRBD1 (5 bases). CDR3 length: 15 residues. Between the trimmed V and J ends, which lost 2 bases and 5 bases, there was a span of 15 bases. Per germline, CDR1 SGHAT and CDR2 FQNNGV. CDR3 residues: CASSLSRDPGTEAFF. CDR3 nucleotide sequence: TGTGCCAGCAGCTTATCTCGGGACCCTGGGACTGAAGCTTTCTTT.

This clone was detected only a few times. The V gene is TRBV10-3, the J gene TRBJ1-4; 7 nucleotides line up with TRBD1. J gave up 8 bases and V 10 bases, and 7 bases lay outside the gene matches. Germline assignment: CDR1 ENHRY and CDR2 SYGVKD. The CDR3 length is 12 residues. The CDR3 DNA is TGTGCCACCCGACAGGGAAGCGAAAAACTGTTTTTT. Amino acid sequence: CATRQGSEKLFF.

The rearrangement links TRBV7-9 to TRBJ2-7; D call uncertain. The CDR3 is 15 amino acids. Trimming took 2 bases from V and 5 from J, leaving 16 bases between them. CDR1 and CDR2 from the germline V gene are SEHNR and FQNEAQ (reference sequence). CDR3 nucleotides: TGTGCCAGCAGCTTAAGTTTCCTAGTCGTTCACGAGCAGTACTTC. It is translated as CASSLSFLVVHEQYF.